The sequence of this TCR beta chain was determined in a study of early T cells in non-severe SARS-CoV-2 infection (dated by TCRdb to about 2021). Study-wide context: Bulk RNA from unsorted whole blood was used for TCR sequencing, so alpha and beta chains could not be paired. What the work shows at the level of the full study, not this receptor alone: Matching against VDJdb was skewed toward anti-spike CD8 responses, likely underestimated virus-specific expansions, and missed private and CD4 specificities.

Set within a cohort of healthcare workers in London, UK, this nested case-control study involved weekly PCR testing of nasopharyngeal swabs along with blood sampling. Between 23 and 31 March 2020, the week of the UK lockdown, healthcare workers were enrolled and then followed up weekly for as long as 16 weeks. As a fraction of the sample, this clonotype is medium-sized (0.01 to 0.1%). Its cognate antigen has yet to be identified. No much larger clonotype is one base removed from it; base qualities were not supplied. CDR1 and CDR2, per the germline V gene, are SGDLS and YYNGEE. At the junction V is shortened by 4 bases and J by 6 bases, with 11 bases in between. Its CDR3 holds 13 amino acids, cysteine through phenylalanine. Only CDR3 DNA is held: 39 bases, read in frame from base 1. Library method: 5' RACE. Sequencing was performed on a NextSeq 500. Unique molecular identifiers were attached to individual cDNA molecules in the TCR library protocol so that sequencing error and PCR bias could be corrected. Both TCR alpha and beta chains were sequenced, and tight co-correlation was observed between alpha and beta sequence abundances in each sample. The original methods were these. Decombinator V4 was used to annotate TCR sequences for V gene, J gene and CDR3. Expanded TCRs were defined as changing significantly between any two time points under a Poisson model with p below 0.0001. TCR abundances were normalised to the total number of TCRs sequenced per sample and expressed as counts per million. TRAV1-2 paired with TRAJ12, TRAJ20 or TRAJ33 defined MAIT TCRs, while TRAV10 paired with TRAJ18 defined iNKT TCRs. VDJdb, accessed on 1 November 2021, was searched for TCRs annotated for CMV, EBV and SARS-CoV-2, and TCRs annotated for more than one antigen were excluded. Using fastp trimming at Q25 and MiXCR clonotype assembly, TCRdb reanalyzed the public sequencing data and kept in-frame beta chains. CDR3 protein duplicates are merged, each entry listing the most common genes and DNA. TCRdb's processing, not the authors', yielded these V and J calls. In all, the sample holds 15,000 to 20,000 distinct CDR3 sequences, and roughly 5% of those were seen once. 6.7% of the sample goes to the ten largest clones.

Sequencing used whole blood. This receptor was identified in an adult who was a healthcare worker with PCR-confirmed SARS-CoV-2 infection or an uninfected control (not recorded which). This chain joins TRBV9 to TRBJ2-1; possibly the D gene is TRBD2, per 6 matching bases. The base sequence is TGTGCCAGCAGCTCCCTGGGAGGCAATGAGCAGTTCTTC. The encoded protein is CASSSLGGNEQFF.